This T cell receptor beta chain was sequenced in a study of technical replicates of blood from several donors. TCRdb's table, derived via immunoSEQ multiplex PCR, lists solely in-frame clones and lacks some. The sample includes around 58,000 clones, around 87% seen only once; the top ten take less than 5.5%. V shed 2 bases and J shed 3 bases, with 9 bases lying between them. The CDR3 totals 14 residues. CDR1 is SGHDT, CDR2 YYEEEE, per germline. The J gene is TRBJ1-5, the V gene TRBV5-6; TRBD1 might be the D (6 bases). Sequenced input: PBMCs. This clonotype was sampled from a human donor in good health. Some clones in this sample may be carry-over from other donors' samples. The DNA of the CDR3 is TGTGCCAGCAGCTTCGGACAGCCCAATCAGCCCCAGCATTTT. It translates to CASSFGQPNQPQHF.